This T cell receptor (beta chain) was documented in a study of shared clonotypes between healthy human individuals. This clone was seen only a few times. The table came from immunoSEQ multiplex PCR; TCRdb's copy has only in-frame clones and leaves some out. The data show about 450,000 clones, roughly three quarters seen once. Germline-derived CDR1 and CDR2 are MNHEY and SMNVEV (reference sequence). The J segment lost 5 bases and the V segment lost 4 bases, leaving 18 bases of the junction unmatched. This CDR3 has 18 residues. Sequenced sample: PBMCs. This chain joins TRBV27 and TRBJ2-7; 9 positions match TRBD1. The origin of this receptor is a woman between 35 and 50 years old in good health. Some clones in this sample may be carry-over from other donors' samples. The CDR3 protein is CASSSQPFAGQGVNEQYF. In DNA form, the CDR3 reads TGTGCCAGCAGTTCCCAGCCTTTCGCGGGACAGGGCGTAAACGAGCAGTACTTC.